This is a list of T cell receptor beta chains from one sample in a study of blood T cell repertoires in COVID-19. TCRdb keeps only in-frame clones here, not all; method: immunoSEQ multiplex PCR. Of 300,000 to 400,000 clones in the sample, 75% to 90% were seen once. Sequencing input: PBMCs or T cells enriched from blood (not recorded which). Source of these receptors: a man aged 18 to 29 who had recovered from COVID-19. The CDR3 runs from the conserved cysteine through the conserved F or W. Each record gives: V gene, D gene, J gene, clone size, CDR3 DNA, CDR3 protein. D genes are given only for firm matches. Clone sizes are given selectively: once, few, many, or a class where the clone is expanded.

>TRBV4-1|.|TRBJ1-2|.
TGCGCCAGCAGCCAAGGCAGGGGCGCCTATGGCTACACCTTC
CASSQGRGAYGYTF
>TRBV5-1|TRBD1|TRBJ1-1|few
TGCGCCAGCAGCTTGTACGGACAGGGGAACACTGAAGCTTTCTTT
CASSLYGQGNTEAFF
>TRBV4-1|TRBD1|TRBJ1-5|.
TGCGCCAGCAGCCGGCGGACAGGGGAGGAGCAGCCCCAGCATTTT
CASSRRTGEEQPQHF
>TRBV19|.|TRBJ1-2|.
TGTGCCAGTAGCCGGGACAAGGGAAGCTACACCTTC
CASSRDKGSYTF
>TRBV12-3/TRBV12-4|TRBD2|TRBJ2-4|.
TGTGCCAGCAGTTTGTATGGGAGGGGCATTCAGTACTTC
CASSLYGRGIQYF
>TRBV6-4|TRBD1|TRBJ2-1|.
TGTGCCAGCAGTGACTCGGACAGGAATGAGCAGTTCTTC
CASSDSDRNEQFF
>TRBV15|.|TRBJ1-2|.
TGTGCCACCAGCAGAGATCTTGAGCCGGGCTACACCTTC
CATSRDLEPGYTF
>TRBV28|TRBD1|TRBJ2-7|.
TGTGCCAGTGTAAAACAGGGGGCACCCTACGAGCAGTACTTC
CASVKQGAPYEQYF
>TRBV19|.|TRBJ1-6|few
TGTGCCAGTAGTGCGGGGGACGGCTCCTATAATTCACCCCTCCACTTT
CASSAGDGSYNSPLHF
>TRBV19|.|TRBJ2-3|once
TGTGCCAGTAGTATAGGGACAGCTAGCACAGATACGCAGTATTTT
CASSIGTASTDTQYF
>TRBV11-3|.|TRBJ2-1|.
TGTGCCAGCAGCTTAGATGGGGCAGTCTTCGACAATGAGCAGTTCTTC
CASSLDGAVFDNEQFF
>TRBV2|.|TRBJ1-5|.
TGTGCCAGCAGTGAAGCGTCGGCGGGGAATCAGCCCCAGCATTTT
CASSEASAGNQPQHF
>TRBV3-1/TRBV3-2|.|TRBJ1-5|.
TGTGCCAGCAGCCAAGGACCACAGGGTTCCCAGCATTTT
CASSQGPQGSQHF
>TRBV6-1|.|TRBJ1-1|.
TGTGCCAGCAGTGATTTAGGACAGATGAACACTGAAGCTTTCTTT
CASSDLGQMNTEAFF
>TRBV3-1/TRBV3-2|.|TRBJ2-7|.
TGTGCCAGCAAGAACCAGGACTGGAACGAGCAGTACTTC
CASKNQDWNEQYF
>TRBV5-1|.|TRBJ1-2|.
TGCGCCAGCAGCTTGGTTGGAGCTAACTATGGCTACACCTTC
CASSLVGANYGYTF
>TRBV18|.|TRBJ2-7|.
TGTGCCAGCTCACCATTTACCGTTCCCCGGGGTCACGAGCAGTACTTC
CASSPFTVPRGHEQYF
>TRBV7-8|.|TRBJ1-1|.
TGTGCCAGCAGCTTAGTTCCCGTTGAAGCTTTCTTT
CASSLVPVEAFF
>TRBV19|TRBD1|TRBJ1-5|.
TGTGCCAGTATCCCGGGACAGTTCAATCAGCCCCAGCATTTT
CASIPGQFNQPQHF
>TRBV10-3|TRBD1|TRBJ1-2|.
TGTGCCATCAGTGAGACTCCGGGACAGCTCTACTATGGCTACACCTTC
CAISETPGQLYYGYTF
>TRBV18|TRBD1|TRBJ2-1|.
TGTGCCAGCTCACCGGGACAGGGTTGGAACAATGAGCAGTTCTTC
CASSPGQGWNNEQFF
>TRBV11-2|.|TRBJ1-1|.
TGTGCCAGCAGCTTAGGAACGGTGAACACTGAAGCTTTCTTT
CASSLGTVNTEAFF
>TRBV6-5|.|TRBJ1-1|.
TGTGCCAGCAGTTACGAAAGGGGTCGGGTGAACACTGAAGCTTTCTTT
CASSYERGRVNTEAFF
>TRBV15|TRBD2|TRBJ2-4|once
TGTGCCACCAGCAGGGCTACTCTAGCGGACCCAACTTTTTACCCAGCCAAAAACATTCAGTACTTC
CATSRATLADPTFYPAKNIQYF
>TRBV18|.|TRBJ2-2|.
TGTGCCAGCTCACCACCGATGGGGCAGACCGGGGAGCTGTTTTTT
CASSPPMGQTGELFF
>TRBV25-1|TRBD2|TRBJ2-1|.
TGTGCCAGCAGTGACTCGGCGGGAGGAAGGGATGAGCAGTTCTTC
CASSDSAGGRDEQFF
>TRBV19|.|TRBJ1-5|.
TGTGCCAGTAGTATGATAACACCTAGCAATCAGCCCCAGCATTTT
CASSMITPSNQPQHF
>TRBV19|TRBD2|TRBJ2-5|.
TGTGCCAGTAGTATGGAAGCGGGAGGGCCTTTAGATCAAGAGACCCAGTACTTC
CASSMEAGGPLDQETQYF
>TRBV2|.|TRBJ1-1|.
TGTGCCAGCAGATCAGGTGGACAGGAAGCTTTCTTT
CASRSGGQEAFF
>TRBV27|TRBD1|TRBJ1-5|.
TGTGCCAGCAGCAAAGTAGGACAGGGTTGGAATCAGCCCCAGCATTTT
CASSKVGQGWNQPQHF
>TRBV6-5|.|TRBJ2-1|.
TGTGCCAGCAGTTACTCGAGGGTCCACAATGAGCAGTTCTTC
CASSYSRVHNEQFF
>TRBV5-1|TRBD1|TRBJ1-3|.
TGCGCCAGCAGCGTGGACAGGGGCTCTGGAAACACCATATATTTT
CASSVDRGSGNTIYF
>TRBV27|.|TRBJ1-1|.
TGTGCCAGCAGTTCACCAGGGCGATCCATGAACACTGAAGCTTTCTTT
CASSSPGRSMNTEAFF
>TRBV2|TRBD1|TRBJ1-1|.
TGTGCCAGCAGAGGACAAGGGGGCTTGGACACTGAAGCTTTCTTT
CASRGQGGLDTEAFF
>TRBV5-4|TRBD2|TRBJ2-7|.
TGTGCCAGCAGCTTGGAGCGGGGGAGCTACGAGCAGTACTTC
CASSLERGSYEQYF
>TRBV10-3|TRBD2|TRBJ2-1|.
TGTGCCATCAGTGAGTCGATGGGACTAGCGGGAGCATACAATGAGCAGTTCTTC
CAISESMGLAGAYNEQFF
>TRBV5-1|TRBD1|TRBJ1-1|.
TGCGCCAGCAGCTTAATACGGAACAGGGGGCACACTGAAGCTTTCTTT
CASSLIRNRGHTEAFF
>TRBV21-1|.|TRBJ2-7|.
TGTGCCAGCAGCAAATGGAGCGGCAGGTTCTCCTACGAGCAGTACTTC
CASSKWSGRFSYEQYF
>TRBV20-1|.|TRBJ2-7|once
TGCAGTGCTAGTTGGCCGGGAACCTACGAGCAGTACTTC
CSASWPGTYEQYF
>TRBV29-1|.|TRBJ1-1|.
TGCAGCGTGGGGCGGATGAACACTGAAGCTTTCTTT
CSVGRMNTEAFF
>TRBV15|.|TRBJ2-5|.
TGTGCCACCAGCAGAGATATCAAGGGGCGAGAGACCCAGTACTTC
CATSRDIKGRETQYF
>TRBV4-1|TRBD2|TRBJ2-7|.
TGCGCCAGCAGCCAACGGGAGACTAGCGTCTCCTACGAGCAGTACTTC
CASSQRETSVSYEQYF
>TRBV28|.|TRBJ1-2|.
TGTGCCAGCAGTCCGCCCACAGTTAATGCTCGGGGCTACACCTTC
CASSPPTVNARGYTF
>TRBV7-2|TRBD2|TRBJ2-7|.
TGTGCCAGCAGCTTAGCGCCTAGCGGGGGGTACGAGCAGTACTTC
CASSLAPSGGYEQYF
>TRBV4-3|TRBD1|TRBJ2-2|.
TGCGCCAGCAGCCAGGACAGGGGGCAGGAGCTGTTTTTT
CASSQDRGQELFF
>TRBV7-2|.|TRBJ1-1|once
TGTGCCAGCAGCTTAATCATTGCCAGCACTGAAGCTTTCTTT
CASSLIIASTEAFF
>TRBV3-1/TRBV3-2|.|TRBJ2-5|.
TGTGCCAGCAGACAGGGGGGGCGAGAGACCCAGTACTTC
CASRQGGRETQYF
>TRBV9|TRBD2|TRBJ2-5|.
TGTGCCAGCAGCGTAGAATCGGGGGGGCGGTCAGAGACCCAGTACTTC
CASSVESGGRSETQYF
>TRBV5-4|.|TRBJ2-7|.
TGTGCCAGCAGCGGAGGGCCTGCGGGATCCTACGAGCAGTACTTC
CASSGGPAGSYEQYF
>TRBV4-1|.|TRBJ2-7|.
TGCGCCAGCAGCCAAGTTCCAGGGAATCTCTACGAGCAGTACTTC
CASSQVPGNLYEQYF
>TRBV28|TRBD1|TRBJ1-1|.
TGTGCCAGCAGTTTATCATTGGGACAGGGAGTTCAGGGAGCTTTCTTT
CASSLSLGQGVQGAFF
>TRBV19|TRBD1|TRBJ1-2|many
TGTGCCAGTAGTCTAAACAGGGGATCGGGCTACACCTTC
CASSLNRGSGYTF